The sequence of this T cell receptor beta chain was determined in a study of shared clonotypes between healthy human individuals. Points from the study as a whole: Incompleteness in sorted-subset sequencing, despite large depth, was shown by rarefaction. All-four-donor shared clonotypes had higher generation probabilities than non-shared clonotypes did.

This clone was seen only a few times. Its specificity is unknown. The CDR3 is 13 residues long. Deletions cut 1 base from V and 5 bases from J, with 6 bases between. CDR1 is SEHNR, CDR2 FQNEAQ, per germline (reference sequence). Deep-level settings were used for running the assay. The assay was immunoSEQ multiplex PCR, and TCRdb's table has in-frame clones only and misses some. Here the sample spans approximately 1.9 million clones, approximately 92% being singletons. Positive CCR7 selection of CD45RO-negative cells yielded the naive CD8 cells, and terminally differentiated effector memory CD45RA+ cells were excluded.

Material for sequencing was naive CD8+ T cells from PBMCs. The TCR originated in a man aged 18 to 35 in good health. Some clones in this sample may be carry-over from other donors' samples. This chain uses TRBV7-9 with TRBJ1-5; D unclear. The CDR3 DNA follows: TGTGCCAGCAGCTTAGGATGGGATCAGCCCCAGCATTTT. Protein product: CASSLGWDQPQHF.